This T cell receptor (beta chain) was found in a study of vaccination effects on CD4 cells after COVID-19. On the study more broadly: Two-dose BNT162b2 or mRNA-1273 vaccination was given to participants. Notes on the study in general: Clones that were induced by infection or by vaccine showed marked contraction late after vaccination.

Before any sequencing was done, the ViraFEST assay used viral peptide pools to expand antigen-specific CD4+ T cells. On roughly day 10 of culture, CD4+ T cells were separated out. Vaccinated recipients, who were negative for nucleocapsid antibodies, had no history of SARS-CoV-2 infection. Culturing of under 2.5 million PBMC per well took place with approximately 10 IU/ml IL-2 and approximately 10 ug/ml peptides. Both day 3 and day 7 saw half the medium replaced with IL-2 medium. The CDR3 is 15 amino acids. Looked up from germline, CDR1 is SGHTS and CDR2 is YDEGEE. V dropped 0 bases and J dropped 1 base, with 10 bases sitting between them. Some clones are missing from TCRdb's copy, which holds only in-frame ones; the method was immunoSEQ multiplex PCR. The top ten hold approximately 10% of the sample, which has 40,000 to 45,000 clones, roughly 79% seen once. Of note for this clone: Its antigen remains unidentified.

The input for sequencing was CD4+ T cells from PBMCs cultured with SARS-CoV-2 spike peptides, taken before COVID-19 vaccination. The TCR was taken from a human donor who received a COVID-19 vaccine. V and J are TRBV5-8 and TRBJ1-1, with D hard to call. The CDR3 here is CASSLGVGKNTEAFF. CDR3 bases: TGTGCCAGCAGCTTGGGCGTCGGCAAGAACACTGAAGCTTTCTTT.